One sample yielded the 20 T cell receptor beta chains listed below, sequenced in a study of T cell responses to AZD1222 COVID-19 vaccine. TCRdb's table, derived via immunoSEQ multiplex PCR, lists solely in-frame clones and lacks some. The data contain fewer than 200,000 clones, about 90% of them singletons. The input for sequencing was peripheral blood, taken 28 days after the second AZD1222 dose. The source of these receptors is an adult who received the AZD1222 COVID-19 vaccine.

This sequence joins TRBV5-6 and TRBJ1-6; no definite D call. The CDR3 is 14 residues long. Deletions cut 0 bases from V and 4 bases from J, with 5 bases between. Germline CDR1 SGHDT, CDR2 YYEEEE. The chain's CDR3 is CASSLGRYNSPLHF. The CDR3 nucleotides read TGTGCCAGCAGCTTGGGACGGTATAATTCACCCCTCCACTTT.

The chain is built from TRBV3-1 (or the pseudogene TRBV3-2) and TRBJ2-7; TRBD2 agrees at 11 bases. J lost 0 bases, V lost 4 bases, and 5 bases had no gene match. Looked up from germline, CDR1 is LGHDT and CDR2 is YNNKEL (reference sequence). This CDR3 is 16 amino acids long. CDR3 amino acids: CASSLGLAAPSYEQYF. The CDR3 DNA sequence: TGTGCCAGCAGCCTGGGACTAGCGGCGCCCTCCTACGAGCAGTACTTC.

The chain joins TRBV15 to TRBJ1-2, with D unresolved. The V gene lost 1 base and the J gene lost 2 bases, with 8 bases spanning the gap. The CDR3 loop spans 14 amino acids. The germline V gene has CDR1 LNHNV and CDR2 YYDKDF (reference sequence). Here the CDR3 reads CATSRGKQNYGYTF. CDR3 nucleotide sequence: TGTGCCACCAGCAGAGGGAAACAGAACTATGGCTACACCTTC.

The V and J genes are TRBV30 and TRBJ1-6; TRBD1 matches at 7 bases. CDR1 is GTSNPN and CDR2 is SVGIG in the germline V gene (reference sequence). The CDR3 has 16 amino acids. Trimming took 5 bases from V and 4 from J; bases not matched to a gene: 11. The CDR3 region is CAWGYGQELYNSPLHF. The CDR3 DNA follows: TGTGCCTGGGGTTACGGACAGGAACTTTATAATTCACCCCTCCACTTT.

The rearrangement links TRBV11-2 to TRBJ1-4, with D maybe TRBD1 (5 bases). Germline assignment: CDR1 SGHAT and CDR2 FQNNGV. There are 14 residues in the CDR3. Trimming cost V 5 bases and J 5 bases, with 12 bases left between them. The CDR3 region has the DNA TGTGCCAGCAGCGACAGCGGGTCAAATGAAAAACTGTTTTTT. Translating gives CASSDSGSNEKLFF.

The chain links TRBV11-3 to TRBJ2-1, with D perhaps TRBD1 or TRBD2 (5 bases each). In germline, CDR1 is SGHNT, CDR2 YENEEA. V was trimmed by 5 bases and J by 3 bases, leaving 14 bases between them. CDR3 length: 15 amino acids. Written as DNA, the CDR3 is TGTGCCAGCAGCCCCGGGGCAGGGTTCTACAATGAGCAGTTCTTC. Translating it yields CASSPGAGFYNEQFF. Based on the CDR3 plus reference TRBV11-3 and TRBJ2-1, the full variable domain is EAGVVQSPRYKIIEKKQPVAFWCNPISGHNTLYWYLQNLGQGPELLIRYENEEAVDDSQLPKDRFSAERLKGVDSTLKIQPAELGDSAVYLCASSPGAGFYNEQFFGPGTRLTVL.

The rearrangement links TRBV7-2 to TRBJ2-7, with TRBD2 identical over 10 bases. The CDR3 is 15 amino acids. With 4 bases clipped from V and 2 bases from J, the junction kept 5 bases outside the gene matches. Germline V gives CDR1 SGHTA, CDR2 FQGNSA. CDR3 bases: TGTGCCAGCAGCTCCTTTAGCGGGGGGACCTACGAGCAGTACTTC. Translating gives CASSSFSGGTYEQYF.

This clone was picked up one time. CDR3: CASSLPTTGTPGYTF. CDR3 in DNA: TGTGCCAGCAGTTTACCAACGACCGGAACTCCGGGCTACACCTTC. The chain links TRBV28 to TRBJ1-2; D unclear. Deletions cut 2 bases from V and 8 bases from J, with 18 bases between. The CDR3 is made up of 15 amino acids. Germline loops: CDR1 MDHEN, CDR2 SYDVKM.

The V gene is TRBV7-3, the J gene TRBJ2-3; 7 bases are a match to TRBD1. Germline assignment: CDR1 SGHTA and CDR2 FQGTGA. Trimming at V came to 3 bases and at J to 1 base, leaving 1 base not matched to a gene. The CDR3 is made up of 14 amino acids. For the CDR3, the DNA is TGTGCCAGCAGCTTCGACAGGGGCACAGATACGCAGTATTTT. It encodes CASSFDRGTDTQYF.

The chain has TRBV7-3 and TRBJ2-1; D unclear. V shed 4 bases and J shed 8 bases, with 9 bases lying between them. In germline, CDR1 is SGHTA, CDR2 FQGTGA. The CDR3 is 12 residues long. Here the CDR3 reads CASSSPGDEQFF. The CDR3 coding sequence is TGTGCCAGCAGCTCCCCGGGTGATGAGCAGTTCTTC.

The chain couples TRBV5-1 to TRBJ1-2; D may be TRBD1 (5 bases). The CDR3 loop spans 17 amino acids. The ends were cut back, 3 bases at V and 1 base at J, with 19 bases in the middle. From germline, CDR1 is SGHRS and CDR2 YFSETQ. The CDR3 DNA reads as TGCGCCAGCAGCTCCTGGGGTGGGGGGACTGATAACTATGGCTACACCTTC. Translating it yields CASSSWGGGTDNYGYTF.

This chain links TRBV7-3 with TRBJ2-7; 9 nucleotides align to TRBD1. The J segment lost 5 bases and the V segment lost 5 bases, leaving 7 bases of the junction unmatched. CDR3 length: 14 amino acids. CDR1 and CDR2 (germline): SGHTA, FQGTGA. The CDR3: CASSRTGTGNEQYF. In DNA form, the CDR3 reads TGTGCCAGCAGCCGAACCGGGACAGGGAACGAGCAGTACTTC.

The chain joins TRBV28 to TRBJ1-1, with D unclear. CDR3 length: 12 residues. Trimming pared 3 bases from V and 1 base from J, leaving 3 bases between. CDR1 is MDHEN, CDR2 SYDVKM, per germline. The CDR3 protein is CASSLTNTEAFF. The CDR3 DNA reads as TGTGCCAGCAGTTTGACGAACACTGAAGCTTTCTTT.

The gene calls are TRBV23-1 and TRBJ1-6; no reliable D call. TRBV23-1 carries the ORF label, with uncertain function. CDR3 length equals 16 residues. The ends were cut back, 2 bases at V and 8 bases at J, with 16 bases in the middle. This chain's CDR3 is CASSQRARTGYSPLHF. CDR3 nucleotides: TGCGCCAGCAGTCAACGTGCCAGGACCGGATATTCACCCCTCCACTTT.

The chain recombines TRBV7-9 with TRBJ1-2; possible D gene TRBD1, 5 bases. The CDR3 has 16 residues. V lost 2 bases and J lost 3, with 16 bases in between. The germline gives CDR1 SEHNR, CDR2 FQNEAQ (reference sequence). For the CDR3, the DNA is TGTGCCAGCAGCTTAACGGACACATGGGAGGACTATGGCTACACCTTC. Translated, it gives CASSLTDTWEDYGYTF.

The genes are TRBV6-5 and TRBJ2-2; a weak D match, TRBD2 (6 bases). From germline, CDR1 is MNHEY and CDR2 SVGAGI. The CDR3 length is 15 residues. V was trimmed by 6 bases and J by 4 bases, leaving 15 bases between them. The CDR3 reads CASRDTSSATGELFF. CDR3 sequence (DNA): TGTGCCAGCAGGGACACTAGCTCGGCCACCGGGGAGCTGTTTTTT.

The chain carries TRBV5-1 and TRBJ2-7; 14 nucleotides agree with TRBD2. This CDR3 has 17 residues. Germline CDR1 and CDR2: SGHRS and YFSETQ. V was clipped by 5 bases and J by 1 base; unmatched bases: 8. The CDR3 DNA follows: TGCGCCAGCAGTCACGGACTAGCGGGGGGTTCTTCCTACGAGCAGTACTTC. Its translation: CASSHGLAGGSSYEQYF.

The rearrangement uses TRBV30 and TRBJ1-1, with D tentatively TRBD1 (5 bases). V lost 6 bases and J 7 bases, leaving 15 bases between the germline ends. Germline V gene lookup returns CDR1 GTSNPN and CDR2 SVGIG (reference sequence). CDR3 length equals 12 residues. CDR3 in amino acids: CACLTGGFEAFF. CDR3 nucleotides: TGTGCCTGTCTCACGGGGGGTTTTGAAGCTTTCTTT.

A single count supports this clone. This rearrangement joins TRBV19 to TRBJ1-1, with D perhaps TRBD1 (5 bases). The CDR3 consists of 13 residues. V was pared by 7 bases and J by 1 base, with 10 bases between. Germline V gene data show CDR1 as LNHDA and CDR2 as SQIVND (reference sequence). For the CDR3, the DNA is TGTGCCAGTACAAAAGGGGCGAACACTGAAGCTTTCTTT. It codes for CASTKGANTEAFF.

The chain recombines TRBV27 with TRBJ1-1; no definite D call. The V end was cut by 5 bases, the J end by 3 bases, with 13 bases between. This CDR3 has 14 amino acids. Germline V gene sequence: CDR1 MNHEY, CDR2 SMNVEV (reference sequence). CDR3 loop: CASSPTVFDTEAFF. The DNA of the CDR3 is TGTGCCAGCAGTCCAACAGTTTTTGACACTGAAGCTTTCTTT.